This T cell receptor beta chain stems from a study of blood T cell repertoires in COVID-19. Repertoires were generated with immunoSEQ multiplex PCR, while TCRdb's copy carries only in-frame clones and drops some. The sample yields a few hundred thousand clones, about 86% seen once. The V gene's germline CDR1 is SGHRS and CDR2 YFSETQ. Trimming removed 0 bases at V and 4 bases at J, with 16 bases between. The CDR3 totals 16 residues. Cohorts were based on clinical histories the participants reported. Sequencing was performed on PBMCs or T cells enriched from blood (not recorded which). The V call is TRBV5-1, the J call TRBJ2-5; the D gene is possibly TRBD2 (6 bases). The sequence derives from a woman aged 40 to 50 with acute COVID-19. The CDR3 DNA reads as TGCGCCAGCAGCTTGGCTCCTAGCGCCAAGCGAGAGACCCAGTACTTC. It is translated as CASSLAPSAKRETQYF.